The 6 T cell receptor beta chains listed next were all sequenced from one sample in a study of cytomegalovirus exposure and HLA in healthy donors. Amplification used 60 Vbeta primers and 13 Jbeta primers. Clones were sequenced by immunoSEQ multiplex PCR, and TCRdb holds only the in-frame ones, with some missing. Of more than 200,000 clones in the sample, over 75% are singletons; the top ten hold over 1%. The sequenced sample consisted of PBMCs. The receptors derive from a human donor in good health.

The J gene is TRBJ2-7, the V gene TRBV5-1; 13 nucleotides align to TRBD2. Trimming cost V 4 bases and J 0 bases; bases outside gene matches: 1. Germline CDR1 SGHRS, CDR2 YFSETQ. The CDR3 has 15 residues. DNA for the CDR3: TGCGCCAGCAGCCGGACTAGCGGGAGCTCCTACGAGCAGTACTTC. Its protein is CASSRTSGSSYEQYF.

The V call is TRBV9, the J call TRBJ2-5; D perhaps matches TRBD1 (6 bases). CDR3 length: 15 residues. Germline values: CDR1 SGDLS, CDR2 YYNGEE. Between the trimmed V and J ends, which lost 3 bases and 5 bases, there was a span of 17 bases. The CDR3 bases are TGTGCCAGCAGCGCGTCGTGGCAGGGGTGGGAGACCCAGTACTTC. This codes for CASSASWQGWETQYF.

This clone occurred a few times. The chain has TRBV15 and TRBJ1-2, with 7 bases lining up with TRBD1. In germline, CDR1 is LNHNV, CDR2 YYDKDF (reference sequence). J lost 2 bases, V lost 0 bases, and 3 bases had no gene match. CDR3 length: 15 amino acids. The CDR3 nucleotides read TGTGCCACCAGCAGAGATAAGGGACAGAACTATGGCTACACCTTC. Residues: CATSRDKGQNYGYTF.

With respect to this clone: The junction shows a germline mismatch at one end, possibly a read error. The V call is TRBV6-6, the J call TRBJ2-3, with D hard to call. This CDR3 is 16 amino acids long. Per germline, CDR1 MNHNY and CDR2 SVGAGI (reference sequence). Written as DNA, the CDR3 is TGTGCCAGCAGTTACTCGGCACGGTTATTAGCCCAATCACCGTTTTTT. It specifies CASSYSARLLAQSPFF.

The CDR3 DNA sequence: TGTGCCAGCTCACCGCGTCACACAGATACGCAGTATTTT. Residues: CASSPRHTDTQYF. The chain links TRBV18 to TRBJ2-3; no reliable D call. CDR3 length: 13 residues. CDR1 is KGHSH, CDR2 LQKENI, per germline. The V and J ends lost 3 bases and 2 bases respectively, with 6 bases between them.

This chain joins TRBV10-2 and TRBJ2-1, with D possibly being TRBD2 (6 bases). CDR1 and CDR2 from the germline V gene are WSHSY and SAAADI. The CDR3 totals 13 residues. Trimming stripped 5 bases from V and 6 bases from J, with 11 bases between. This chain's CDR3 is CASSTSTRNEQFF. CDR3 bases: TGCGCCAGCAGTACTAGCACACGCAATGAGCAGTTCTTC.